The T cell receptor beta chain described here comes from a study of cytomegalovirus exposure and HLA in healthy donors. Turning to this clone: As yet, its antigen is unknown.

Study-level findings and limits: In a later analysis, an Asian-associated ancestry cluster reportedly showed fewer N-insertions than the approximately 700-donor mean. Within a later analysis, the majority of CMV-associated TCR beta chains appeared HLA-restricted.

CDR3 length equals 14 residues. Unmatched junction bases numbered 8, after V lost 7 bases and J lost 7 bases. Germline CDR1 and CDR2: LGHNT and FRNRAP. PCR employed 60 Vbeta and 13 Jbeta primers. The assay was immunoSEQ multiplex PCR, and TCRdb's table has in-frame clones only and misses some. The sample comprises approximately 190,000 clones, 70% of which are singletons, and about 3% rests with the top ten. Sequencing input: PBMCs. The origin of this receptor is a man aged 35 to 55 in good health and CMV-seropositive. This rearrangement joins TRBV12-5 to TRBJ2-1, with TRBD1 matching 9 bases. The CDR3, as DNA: TGTGCTAGTGCCTTGACAGGGGGAGGGAATGAGCAGTTCTTC. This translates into CASALTGGGNEQFF.